The clone carrying this T cell receptor beta chain was picked up many times. Its antigen is undetermined. The CDR3 runs 13 residues. The germline V gene encodes CDR1 GTSNPN and CDR2 SVGIG (reference sequence). The V end was cut by 4 bases, the J end by 3 bases, with 10 bases between. The sample belongs to a study of early T cells in non-severe SARS-CoV-2 infection. Study as a whole: The authors sequenced bulk RNA from unsorted whole blood, leaving chains unpaired.

Study-wide results and limits: Database matching using VDJdb favored anti-spike CD8 responses, with private and CD4 specificities left missing.

The library protocol tagged individual cDNA molecules with unique molecular identifiers. In TCRdb, the 5' RACE reads were re-called with MiXCR into one record per CDR3 protein. Of roughly 41,000 distinct CDR3 sequences in the sample, approximately 5.9% were seen once. The origin of this receptor is an adult who was a healthcare worker with PCR-confirmed SARS-CoV-2 infection or an uninfected control (not recorded which). Sequences were derived from whole blood, sampled at baseline. V usage is TRBV30 and J usage is TRBJ1-3, with D hard to call. The CDR3 coding sequence is TGTGCCTGGAAGTTCCCAAGTGGAAACACCATATATTTT. It translates to CAWKFPSGNTIYF.